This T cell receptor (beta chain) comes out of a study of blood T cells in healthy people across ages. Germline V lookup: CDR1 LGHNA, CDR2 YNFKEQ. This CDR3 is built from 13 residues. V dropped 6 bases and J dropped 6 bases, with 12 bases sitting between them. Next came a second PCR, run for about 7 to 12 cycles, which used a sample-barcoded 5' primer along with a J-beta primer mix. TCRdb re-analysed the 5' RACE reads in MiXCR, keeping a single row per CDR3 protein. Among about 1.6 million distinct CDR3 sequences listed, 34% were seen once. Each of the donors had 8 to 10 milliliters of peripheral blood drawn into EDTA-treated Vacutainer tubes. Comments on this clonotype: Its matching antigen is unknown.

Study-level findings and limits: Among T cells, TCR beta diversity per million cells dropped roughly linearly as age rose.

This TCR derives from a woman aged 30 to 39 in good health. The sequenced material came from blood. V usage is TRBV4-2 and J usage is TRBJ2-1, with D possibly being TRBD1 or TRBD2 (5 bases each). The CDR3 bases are TGTGCCAGCAGAGCAGGGAGCATCAATGAGCAGTTCTTC. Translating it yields CASRAGSINEQFF.